This T cell receptor beta chain was identified in a study of response to subunit inactivated influenza vaccine. Germline CDR1 is MDHEN and CDR2 is SYDVKM. The V and J ends lost 5 bases and 3 bases respectively, with 14 bases between them. The CDR3 length is 14 residues. MiXCR was run by TCRdb on the RT-PCR reads, yielding one entry per CDR3 protein. The sample shows over 800,000 distinct CDR3 sequences, 21% of them seen only once. Of note for this clonotype: Its antigen is still unknown.

Whole-study findings and limits: Few additional T cells are recruited per seasonal influenza vaccination, authors suggested.

The V and J genes are TRBV28 and TRBJ2-7; no definite D call. The starting material was PBMCs from blood, obtained 4 to 6 days after vaccination. This TCR derives from a man in his forties or fifties who received an inactivated influenza vaccine. In DNA form, the CDR3 reads TGTGCCAGCAGTCCCCGAGGCCGAGACTACGAGCAGTACTTC. Its protein product is CASSPRGRDYEQYF.